This section outlines one TCR beta chain sequence together with its context. The data derive from a study of blood T cell repertoires in COVID-19. Study-level information: In each case, the material was cDNA or gDNA derived from T cells, B-cell-depleted T cells, or PBMCs.

J gave up 7 bases and V 5 bases, and 6 bases lay outside the gene matches. This CDR3 has 14 residues. Germline CDR1 and CDR2: SGHVS and FQNEAQ. The repertoire was sequenced with immunoSEQ multiplex PCR; TCRdb's copy has only in-frame clones and lacks some. The top ten clones hold around 19% of a sample with around 80,000 clones, more than 65% of them seen once. Sequences were obtained from peripheral blood. The sequence was collected from a woman of 80 years or more with active or convalescent COVID-19. The chain joins TRBV7-8 to TRBJ2-1; 9 nucleotides match TRBD2. CDR3 nucleotides: TGTGCCAGCAGCCCCGGGCTAGCGGGAAATGAGCAGTTCTTC. It yields the protein CASSPGLAGNEQFF. The whole variable domain, remainder taken from reference TRBV7-8 and TRBJ2-1, is GAGVSQSPRYKVAKRGQDVALRCDPISGHVSLFWYQQALGQGPEFLTYFQNEAQLDKSGLPSDRFFAERPEGSVSTLKIQRTQQEDSAVYLCASSPGLAGNEQFFGPGTRLTVL.